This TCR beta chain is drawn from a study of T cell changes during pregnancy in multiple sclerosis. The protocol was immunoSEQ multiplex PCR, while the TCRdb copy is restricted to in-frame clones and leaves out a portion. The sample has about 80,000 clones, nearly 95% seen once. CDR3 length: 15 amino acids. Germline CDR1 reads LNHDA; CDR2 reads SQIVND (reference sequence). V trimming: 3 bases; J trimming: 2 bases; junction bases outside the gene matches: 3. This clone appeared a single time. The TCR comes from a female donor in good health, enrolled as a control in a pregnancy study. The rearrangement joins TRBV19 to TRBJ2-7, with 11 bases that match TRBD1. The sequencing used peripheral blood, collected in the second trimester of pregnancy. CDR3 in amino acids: CASSIGGQGAYEQYF. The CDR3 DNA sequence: TGTGCCAGTAGTATCGGGGGACAGGGGGCCTACGAGCAGTACTTC.